These 24 T cell receptor beta chains originate from one sample sequenced in a study of blood T cell repertoires in COVID-19. Profiling relied on immunoSEQ multiplex PCR, and the TCRdb table lists in-frame clones only, not all of them. The sample has 120,000 or so clones, around 90% seen once. Sequencing used peripheral blood. The receptors here all came from a woman aged 55-69 years with COVID-19, enrolled during active disease.

At least ten counts were recorded for this clone. The chain uses TRBV5-4 and TRBJ2-6, with D perhaps matching TRBD2 (5 bases). V dropped 0 bases and J dropped 2 bases, with 15 bases sitting between them. This CDR3 has 18 amino acids. Germline CDR1 is SGHNT and CDR2 is YYREEE (reference sequence). CDR3 residues: CASSLGQAPRAGANVLTF. In DNA form, the CDR3 reads TGTGCCAGCAGCTTGGGTCAGGCCCCGAGGGCTGGGGCCAACGTCCTGACTTTC.

The V and J genes are TRBV5-8 and TRBJ2-7; 11 bases are a match to TRBD2. The CDR3 has 16 amino acids. Germline V gene lookup returns CDR1 SGHTS and CDR2 YDEGEE. V was pared by 6 bases and J by 0 bases, with 8 bases of the junction left unmatched. CDR3 bases: TGTGCCAGCACCCCCTTGGGACTAGCGGTCTCCTACGAGCAGTACTTC. Its protein is CASTPLGLAVSYEQYF. The full variable domain, its missing parts supplied by reference TRBV5-8 and TRBJ2-7, is EAGVTQSPTHLIKTRGQQATLRCSPISGHTSVYWYQQALGLGLQFLLWYDEGEERNRGNFPPRFSGRQFPNYSSELNVNALELEDSALYLCASTPLGLAVSYEQYFGPGTRLTVT.

The chain has TRBV11-2 and TRBJ1-2; TRBD1 agrees at 7 bases. J was trimmed by 8 bases and V by 4 bases; bases with no gene match: 16. Germline V lookup: CDR1 SGHAT, CDR2 FQNNGV. The CDR3 has 16 amino acids. CDR3 loop: CASSSPGQRTSRGYTF. The CDR3 nucleotides are TGTGCCAGCAGCTCACCGGGACAGAGGACTTCTCGGGGCTACACCTTC.

This chain joins TRBV19 and TRBJ1-5; D might be TRBD1 (5 bases). Germline-derived CDR1 and CDR2 are LNHDA and SQIVND (reference sequence). CDR3 length equals 15 residues. V lost 1 base to trimming and J lost 1 base, with 8 bases between them. The CDR3 reads CASSIARVSNQPQHF. As DNA, the CDR3 is TGTGCCAGTAGTATAGCCAGGGTGAGCAATCAGCCCCAGCATTTT.

The V and J genes are TRBV12-5 and TRBJ1-4; 7 bases are a match to TRBD1. Germline V gene data show CDR1 as LGHNT and CDR2 as FRNRAP. V dropped 1 base and J dropped 6; count of bases not matched to a gene: 14. This CDR3 has 18 amino acids. The CDR3 here is CASGLGGTDWFSDEKLFF. CDR3 nucleotides: TGTGCTAGTGGTTTGGGAGGGACAGATTGGTTTTCGGATGAAAAACTGTTTTTT.

In this sample, this clone turned up a few times. J is TRBJ1-3 and V is TRBV6-6, with 8 bases identical to TRBD1. The CDR3 has 15 residues. Unmatched junction bases numbered 8, after V lost 2 bases and J lost 8 bases. Germline CDR1 and CDR2: MNHNY and SVGAGI (reference sequence). The CDR3 DNA is TGTGCCAGCAGTTACGGACCAGGGGGCAAGGACACCATATATTTT. This encodes CASSYGPGGKDTIYF.

Only one count was recorded for this clone. The V and J genes are TRBV7-9 and TRBJ2-3, with D possibly matching TRBD1 (6 bases). Looked up from germline, CDR1 is SEHNR and CDR2 is FQNEAQ (reference sequence). The CDR3 has 18 residues. With 1 base removed from V and 2 bases from J, the gap between germline ends came to 19 bases. This chain's CDR3 is CASSLVFSTGPFTDTQYF. CDR3 sequence (DNA): TGTGCCAGCAGCTTAGTTTTTTCGACAGGCCCCTTCACAGATACGCAGTATTTT.

The chain uses TRBV19 and TRBJ1-5; 10 bases match TRBD1. Germline-derived CDR1 and CDR2 are LNHDA and SQIVND (reference sequence). J lost 2 bases, V lost 11 bases, and 9 bases had no gene match. The CDR3 runs to 15 residues. CDR3 nucleotide sequence: TGTGCCTCGGGCTGGGGGACAGGGGGCAATCAGCCCCAGCATTTT. It translates to CASGWGTGGNQPQHF.

Of note for this clone: The same CDR3 can be traced to other DNA sequences in this sample. This chain connects TRBV18 to TRBJ1-2; D might be TRBD1 (6 bases). Germline CDR1 reads KGHSH; CDR2 reads LQKENI. CDR3 length equals 13 residues. V shed 0 bases and J shed 4 bases, with 6 bases lying between them. The CDR3 DNA follows: TGTGCCAGCTCACCACCAGGGGGCTATGGCTACACCTTC. The encoded protein is CASSPPGGYGYTF. Looking up the rest from reference TRBV18 and TRBJ1-2 gives the full variable domain: NAGVMQNPRHLVRRRGQEARLRCSPMKGHSHVYWYRQLPEEGLKFMVYLQKENIIDESGMPKERFSAEFPKEGPSILRIQQVVRGDSAAYFCASSPPGGYGYTFGSGTRLTVV.

Remarks on this clone: Other DNA sequences in the sample encode the same CDR3. V and J are TRBV7-3 and TRBJ2-2, with D uncertain. The germline CDR1 and CDR2 sequences are SGHTA and FQGTGA. CDR3 size: 12 residues. Trimming stripped 6 bases from V and 1 base from J, with 3 bases between. The CDR3 is CASSLNTGELFF. The DNA of the CDR3 is TGTGCCAGCAGTCTGAACACCGGGGAGCTGTTTTTT.

This clone appeared a single time. This chain uses TRBV5-1 with TRBJ2-5; TRBD1 matches 9 bases. This CDR3 region has 16 residues. Unmatched junction bases numbered 10, after V lost 2 bases and J lost 5 bases. CDR1 is SGHRS and CDR2 is YFSETQ in the germline V gene. This CDR3 reads CASSFLEQGAWETQYF. The CDR3 region has the DNA TGCGCCAGCAGCTTCCTAGAACAGGGGGCGTGGGAGACCCAGTACTTC. Supplemented by reference TRBV5-1 and TRBJ2-5, the full variable domain reads KAGVTQTPRYLIKTRGQQVTLSCSPISGHRSVSWYQQTPGQGLQFLFEYFSETQRNKGNFPGRFSGRQFSNSRSEMNVSTLELGDSALYLCASSFLEQGAWETQYFGPGTRLLVL.

This clone has just a few counts. The J gene is TRBJ1-6, the V gene TRBV4-1; 8 nucleotides align to TRBD1. Germline V lookup: CDR1 MGHRA, CDR2 YSYEKL. The CDR3 contains 18 residues. Trimming removed 1 base from V and 4 bases from J; junction bases left unmatched: 9. The CDR3 region has the DNA TGCGCCAGCAGCCAAGTCCGGGGGCAGGGGGCTTATAATTCACCCCTCCACTTT. This translates into CASSQVRGQGAYNSPLHF.

The chain joins TRBV5-1 to TRBJ2-7; 7 positions agree with TRBD1. Looked up from germline, CDR1 is SGHRS and CDR2 is YFSETQ. This CDR3 is built from 14 residues. Trimming at V came to 4 bases and at J to 12 bases, leaving 16 bases not matched to a gene. CDR3 residues: CASSDPRDSSVLYF. The CDR3, as DNA: TGCGCCAGCAGCGACCCCCGGGACAGCTCTGTACTGTACTTC.

This clone has only one observation. The V and J genes are TRBV30 and TRBJ1-4, with D maybe TRBD1 (5 bases). Germline CDR1 and CDR2: GTSNPN and SVGIG (reference sequence). V was cut by 0 bases and J by 8 bases, with 16 bases left in between. The CDR3 is 15 residues long. CDR3 coding DNA: TGTGCCTGGAGTGTAGGACAAGGGCCAAGGGAAAAACTGTTTTTT. Its protein is CAWSVGQGPREKLFF.

The chain recombines TRBV7-8 with TRBJ2-3; 7 bases match TRBD1. The CDR3 is made up of 15 amino acids. V gave up 5 bases and J gave up 0 bases; unmatched junction bases: 5. The V gene's germline CDR1 is SGHVS and CDR2 FQNEAQ. DNA for the CDR3: TGTGCCAGCAGCCCACGGGACAGAAGCACAGATACGCAGTATTTT. It specifies CASSPRDRSTDTQYF.

V is TRBV6-5 and J is TRBJ2-1; 10 nucleotides agree with TRBD1. Germline V gene sequence: CDR1 MNHEY, CDR2 SVGAGI. Unmatched junction bases numbered 7, after V lost 7 bases and J lost 7 bases. This CDR3 region has 14 residues. CDR3 sequence reads: CASTWTGGENEQFF. The CDR3 nucleotides are TGTGCCAGCACCTGGACAGGGGGTGAGAATGAGCAGTTCTTC.

The genes are TRBV18 and TRBJ2-3, with 7 bases matching TRBD2. Trimming removed 2 bases from V and 3 bases from J; junction bases left unmatched: 5. CDR3 size: 15 residues. Per the germline V gene, CDR1 is KGHSH and CDR2 is LQKENI. The CDR3 protein is CASSPRGGETDTQYF. The CDR3 DNA reads TGTGCCAGCTCACCAAGGGGAGGGGAAACAGATACGCAGTATTTT. The variable domain in full, completed from reference TRBV18 and TRBJ2-3, reads NAGVMQNPRHLVRRRGQEARLRCSPMKGHSHVYWYRQLPEEGLKFMVYLQKENIIDESGMPKERFSAEFPKEGPSILRIQQVVRGDSAAYFCASSPRGGETDTQYFGPGTRLTVL.

The chain combines TRBV5-1 with TRBJ1-2; 8 nucleotides match TRBD1. V shed 4 bases, J shed 8 bases, and the junction held 7 bases outside the gene matches. Germline-derived CDR1 and CDR2 are SGHRS and YFSETQ. The CDR3 contains 13 residues. The CDR3: CASSQDRAGGYTF. The CDR3 region has the DNA TGCGCCAGCAGCCAGGACAGGGCTGGCGGCTACACCTTC.

V usage is TRBV19 and J usage is TRBJ2-1, with D tentatively TRBD1 (6 bases). CDR1 LNHDA and CDR2 SQIVND come from the germline V gene (reference sequence). With 8 bases removed from V and 8 bases from J, the gap between germline ends came to 13 bases. The CDR3 is made up of 12 amino acids. For the CDR3, the DNA is TGTGCCAGTTCTGACAGGAGTTATGAGCAGTTCTTC. Translating gives CASSDRSYEQFF.

The chain has TRBV5-6 and TRBJ1-3; D remains unclear. Trimming took 2 bases from V and 2 from J, leaving 8 bases between them. CDR1 and CDR2 (germline): SGHDT, YYEEEE. There are 14 residues in the CDR3. The CDR3, as DNA: TGTGCCAGCAGCTTATCACATCCTGGAAACACCATATATTTT. Translated: CASSLSHPGNTIYF.

The V call is TRBV5-5, the J call TRBJ1-2; D is possibly TRBD1 (6 bases). CDR3 size: 15 residues. Trimming removed 4 bases at V and 8 bases at J, with 21 bases between. CDR1 SGHKS and CDR2 YYEKEE come from the germline V gene (reference sequence). CDR3 in amino acids: CASSTDLQGFYGYTF. CDR3 coding DNA: TGTGCCAGCAGCACCGACCTGCAGGGGTTTTACGGCTACACCTTC. The full variable domain, completed using reference TRBV5-5 and TRBJ1-2, is DAGVTQSPTHLIKTRGQQVTLRCSPISGHKSVSWYQQVLGQGPQFIFQYYEKEERGRGNFPDRFSARQFPNYSSELNVNALLLGDSALYLCASSTDLQGFYGYTFGSGTRLTVV.

This clone was detected once. V and J are TRBV24-1 and TRBJ2-1; possible D gene TRBD1, 6 bases. V was trimmed by 3 bases and J by 5 bases, leaving 13 bases between them. Per the germline V gene, CDR1 is KGHDR and CDR2 is SFDVKD. This CDR3 has 15 amino acids. In DNA form, the CDR3 reads TGTGCCACCAGTGATCCAGGGGCTTCCCACAATGAGCAGTTCTTC. Encoded protein: CATSDPGASHNEQFF.

The V gene is TRBV28, the J gene TRBJ2-7; D remains unclear. CDR3 length: 12 amino acids. Germline CDR1 and CDR2: MDHEN and SYDVKM. V was shortened by 7 bases and J by 0 bases, with 7 bases between the two germline ends. In DNA form, the CDR3 reads TGTGCCAGCATCTCTCCCTCCTACGAGCAGTACTTC. Amino acids: CASISPSYEQYF. Based on the CDR3 plus reference TRBV28 and TRBJ2-7, the full variable domain is DVKVTQSSRYLVKRTGEKVFLECVQDMDHENMFWYRQDPGLGLRLIYFSYDVKMKEKGDIPEGYSVSREKKERFSLILESASTNQTSMYLCASISPSYEQYFGPGTRLTVT.

This chain connects TRBV19 to TRBJ1-2; D ambiguous. From germline, CDR1 is LNHDA and CDR2 SQIVND (reference sequence). V was pared by 4 bases and J by 5 bases, with 11 bases between. The length of the CDR3 is 13 residues. CDR3 DNA sequence: TGTGCCAGTAGTACCTCGCGGGGATATGGCTACACCTTC. This encodes CASSTSRGYGYTF.